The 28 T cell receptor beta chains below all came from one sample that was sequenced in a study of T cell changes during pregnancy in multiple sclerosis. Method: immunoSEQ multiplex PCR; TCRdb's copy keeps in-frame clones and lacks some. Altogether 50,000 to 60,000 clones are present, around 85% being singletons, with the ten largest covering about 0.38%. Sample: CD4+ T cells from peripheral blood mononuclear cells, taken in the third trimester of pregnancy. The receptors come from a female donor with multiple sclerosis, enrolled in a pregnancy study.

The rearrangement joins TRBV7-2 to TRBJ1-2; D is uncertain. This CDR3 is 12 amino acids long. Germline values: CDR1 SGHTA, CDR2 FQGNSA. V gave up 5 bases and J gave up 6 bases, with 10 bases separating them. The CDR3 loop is CASSRSEDGYTF. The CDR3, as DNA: TGTGCCAGCAGCCGGTCCGAGGATGGCTACACCTTC.

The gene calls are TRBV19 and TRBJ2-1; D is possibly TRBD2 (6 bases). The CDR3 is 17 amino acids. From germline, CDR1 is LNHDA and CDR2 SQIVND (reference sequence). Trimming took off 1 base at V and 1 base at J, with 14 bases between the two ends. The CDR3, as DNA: TGTGCCAGTAGTATAGGTTGGTTCGGGGGATCCTACAATGAGCAGTTCTTC. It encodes CASSIGWFGGSYNEQFF.

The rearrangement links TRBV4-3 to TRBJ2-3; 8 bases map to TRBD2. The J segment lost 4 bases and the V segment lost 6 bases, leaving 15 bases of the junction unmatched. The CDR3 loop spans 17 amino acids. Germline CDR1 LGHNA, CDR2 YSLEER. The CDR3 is CASSQIGIAGKSDTQYF. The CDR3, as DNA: TGCGCCAGCAGTCAGATAGGGATAGCGGGGAAGTCAGATACGCAGTATTTT.

CDR3 protein: CASSPLTGTHEQFF. DNA of the CDR3: TGTGCCAGCAGCCCCTTGACAGGGACCCATGAGCAGTTCTTC. The chain recombines TRBV7-9 with TRBJ2-1; the match to TRBD1 covers 7 bases. The CDR3 spans 14 residues. V lost 5 bases, J lost 8 bases, and 9 bases stayed unmatched. CDR1 is SEHNR, CDR2 FQNEAQ, per germline (reference sequence).

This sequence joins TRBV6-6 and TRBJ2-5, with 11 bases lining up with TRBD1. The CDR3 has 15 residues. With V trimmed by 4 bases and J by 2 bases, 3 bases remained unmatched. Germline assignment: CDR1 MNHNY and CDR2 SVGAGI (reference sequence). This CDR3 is CASSSRDRGQETQYF. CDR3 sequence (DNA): TGTGCCAGCAGTTCCCGGGACAGGGGGCAAGAGACCCAGTACTTC.

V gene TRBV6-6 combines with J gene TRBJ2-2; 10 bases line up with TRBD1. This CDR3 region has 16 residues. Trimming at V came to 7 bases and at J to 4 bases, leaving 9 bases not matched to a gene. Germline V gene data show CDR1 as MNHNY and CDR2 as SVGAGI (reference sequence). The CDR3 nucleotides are TGTGCCAGCAAGGGGCGGGGGACAGGGGCCACCGGGGAGCTGTTTTTT. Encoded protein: CASKGRGTGATGELFF.

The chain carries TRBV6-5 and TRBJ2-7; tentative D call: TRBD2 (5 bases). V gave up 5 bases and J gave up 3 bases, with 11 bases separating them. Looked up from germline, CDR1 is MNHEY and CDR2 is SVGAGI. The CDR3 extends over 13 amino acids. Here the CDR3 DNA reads TGTGCCAGCAGTAACGACGGGATCTACGAGCAGTACTTC. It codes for CASSNDGIYEQYF.

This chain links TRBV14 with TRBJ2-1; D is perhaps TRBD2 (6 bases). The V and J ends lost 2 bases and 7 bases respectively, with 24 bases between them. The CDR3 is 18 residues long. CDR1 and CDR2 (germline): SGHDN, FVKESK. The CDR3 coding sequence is TGTGCCAGCAGCCAATCAAACCGGCGGGGAGAAAACAAGAATGAGCAGTTCTTC. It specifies CASSQSNRRGENKNEQFF. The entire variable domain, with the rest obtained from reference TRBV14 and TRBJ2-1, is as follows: EAGVTQFPSHSVIEKGQTVTLRCDPISGHDNLYWYRRVMGKEIKFLLHFVKESKQDESGMPNNRFLAERTGGTYSTLKVQPAELEDSGVYFCASSQSNRRGENKNEQFFGPGTRLTVL.

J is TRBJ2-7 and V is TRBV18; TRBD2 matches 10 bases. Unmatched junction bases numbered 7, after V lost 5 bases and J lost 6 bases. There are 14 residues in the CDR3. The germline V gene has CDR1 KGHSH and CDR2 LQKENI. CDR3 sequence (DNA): TGTGCCAGCTCAGGGGCTAGCGGGGGCGTCGAGCAGTACTTC. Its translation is CASSGASGGVEQYF.

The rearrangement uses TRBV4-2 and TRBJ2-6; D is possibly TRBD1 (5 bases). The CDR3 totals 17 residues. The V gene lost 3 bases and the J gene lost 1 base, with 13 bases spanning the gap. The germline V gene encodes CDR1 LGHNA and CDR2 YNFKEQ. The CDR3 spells CASSQAHQGSGANVLTF. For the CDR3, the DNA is TGTGCCAGCAGCCAGGCTCATCAGGGTTCTGGGGCCAACGTCCTGACTTTC.

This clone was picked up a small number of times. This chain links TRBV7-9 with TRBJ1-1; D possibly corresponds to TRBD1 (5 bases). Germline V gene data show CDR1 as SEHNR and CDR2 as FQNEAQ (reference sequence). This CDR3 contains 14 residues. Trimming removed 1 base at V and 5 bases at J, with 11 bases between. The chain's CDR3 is CASSLGGGRTEAFF. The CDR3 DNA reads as TGTGCCAGCAGCTTAGGGGGGGGAAGAACTGAAGCTTTCTTT.

The CDR3 DNA follows: TGTGCCAGCAGGGGGGGGGACGGCTCTGGAAACACCATATATTTT. This gives the protein CASRGGDGSGNTIYF. This chain uses TRBV28 with TRBJ1-3; tentatively, D is TRBD1 (5 bases). Germline V lookup: CDR1 MDHEN, CDR2 SYDVKM. The CDR3 has 15 amino acids. V lost 6 bases and J lost 0, with 12 bases in between.

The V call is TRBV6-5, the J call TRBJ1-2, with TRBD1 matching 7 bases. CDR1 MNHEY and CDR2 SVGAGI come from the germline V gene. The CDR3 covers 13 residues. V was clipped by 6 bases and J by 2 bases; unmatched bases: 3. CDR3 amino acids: CASRLTGNYGYTF. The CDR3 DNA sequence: TGTGCCAGCAGATTGACAGGGAACTATGGCTACACCTTC.

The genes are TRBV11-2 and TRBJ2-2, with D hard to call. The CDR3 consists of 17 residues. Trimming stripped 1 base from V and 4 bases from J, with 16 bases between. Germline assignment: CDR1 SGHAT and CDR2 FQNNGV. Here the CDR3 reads CASSLGPSTLGTGELFF. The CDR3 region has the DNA TGTGCCAGCAGCTTAGGGCCGTCTACCCTAGGCACCGGGGAGCTGTTTTTT.

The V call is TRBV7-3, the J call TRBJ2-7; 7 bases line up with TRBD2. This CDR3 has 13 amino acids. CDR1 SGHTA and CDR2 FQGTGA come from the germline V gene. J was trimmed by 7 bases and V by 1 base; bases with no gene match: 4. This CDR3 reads CASSLKGGWEQYF. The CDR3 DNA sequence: TGTGCCAGCAGCTTAAAGGGAGGGTGGGAGCAGTACTTC.

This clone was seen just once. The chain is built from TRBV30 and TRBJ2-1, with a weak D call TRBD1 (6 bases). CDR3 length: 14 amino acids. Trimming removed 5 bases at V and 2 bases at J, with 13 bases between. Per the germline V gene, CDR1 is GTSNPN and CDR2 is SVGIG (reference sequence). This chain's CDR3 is CAWYRGTPYNEQFF. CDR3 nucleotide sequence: TGTGCCTGGTACCGTGGGACACCCTACAATGAGCAGTTCTTC.

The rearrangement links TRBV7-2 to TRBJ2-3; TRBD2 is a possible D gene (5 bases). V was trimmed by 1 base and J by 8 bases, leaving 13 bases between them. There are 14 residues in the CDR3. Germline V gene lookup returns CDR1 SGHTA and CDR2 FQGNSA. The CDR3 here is CASSLEGSAGTQYF. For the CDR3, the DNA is TGTGCCAGCAGCTTAGAAGGCAGTGCGGGTACGCAGTATTTT.

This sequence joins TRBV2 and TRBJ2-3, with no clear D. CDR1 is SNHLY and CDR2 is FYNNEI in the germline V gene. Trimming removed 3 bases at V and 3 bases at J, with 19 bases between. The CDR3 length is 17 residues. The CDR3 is CASSDPYSAQSTDTQYF. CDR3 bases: TGTGCCAGCAGTGACCCCTATTCAGCGCAAAGTACAGATACGCAGTATTTT.

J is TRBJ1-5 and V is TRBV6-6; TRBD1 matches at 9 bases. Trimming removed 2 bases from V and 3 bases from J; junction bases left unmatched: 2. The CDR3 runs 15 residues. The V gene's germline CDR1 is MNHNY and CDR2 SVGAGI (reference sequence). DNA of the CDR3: TGTGCCAGCAGTTACGGGACAGGGTACAATCAGCCCCAGCATTTT. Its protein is CASSYGTGYNQPQHF.

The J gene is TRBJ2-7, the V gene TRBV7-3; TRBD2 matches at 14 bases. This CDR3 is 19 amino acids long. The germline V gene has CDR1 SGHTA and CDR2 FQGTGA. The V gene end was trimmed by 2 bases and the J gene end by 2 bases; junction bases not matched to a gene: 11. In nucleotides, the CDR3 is TGTGCCAGCAGCTTAGAACTCCCGGGACTAGCGGGGGATCCCTACGAGCAGTACTTC. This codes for CASSLELPGLAGDPYEQYF. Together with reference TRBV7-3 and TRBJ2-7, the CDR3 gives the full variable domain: GAGVSQTPSNKVTEKGKYVELRCDPISGHTALYWYRQSLGQGPEFLIYFQGTGAADDSGLPNDRFFAVRPEGSVSTLKIQRTERGDSAVYLCASSLELPGLAGDPYEQYFGPGTRLTVT.

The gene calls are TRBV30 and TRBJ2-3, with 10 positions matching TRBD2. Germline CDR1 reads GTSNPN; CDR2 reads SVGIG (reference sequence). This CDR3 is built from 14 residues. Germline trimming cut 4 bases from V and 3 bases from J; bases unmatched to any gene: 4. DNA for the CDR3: TGTGCCTGGAATAGCGGGGGGCAAACAGATACGCAGTATTTT. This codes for CAWNSGGQTDTQYF.

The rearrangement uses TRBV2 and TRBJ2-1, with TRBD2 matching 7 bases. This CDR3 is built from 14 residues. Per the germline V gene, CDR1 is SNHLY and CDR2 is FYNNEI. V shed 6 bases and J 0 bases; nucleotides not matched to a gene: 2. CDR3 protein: CASRGDYSYNEQFF. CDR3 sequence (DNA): TGTGCCAGCAGGGGGGACTACTCCTACAATGAGCAGTTCTTC. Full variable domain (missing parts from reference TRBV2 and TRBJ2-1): EPEVTQTPSHQVTQMGQEVILRCVPISNHLYFYWYRQILGQKVEFLVSFYNNEISEKSEIFDDQFSVERPDGSNFTLKIRSTKLEDSAMYFCASRGDYSYNEQFFGPGTRLTVL.

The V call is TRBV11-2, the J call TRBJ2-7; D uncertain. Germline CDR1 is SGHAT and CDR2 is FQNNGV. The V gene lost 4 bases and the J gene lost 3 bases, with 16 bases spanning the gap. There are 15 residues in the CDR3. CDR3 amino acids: CASSSLVEIIYEQYF. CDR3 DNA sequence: TGTGCCAGCAGCTCCTTAGTGGAGATTATCTACGAGCAGTACTTC.

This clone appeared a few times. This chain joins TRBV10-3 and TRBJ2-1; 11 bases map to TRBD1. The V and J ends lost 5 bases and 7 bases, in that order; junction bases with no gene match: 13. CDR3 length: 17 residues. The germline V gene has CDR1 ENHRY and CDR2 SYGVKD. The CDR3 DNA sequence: TGTGCCATCAGTTTCTCGAGGGACAGGGGGGTTGGGAATGAGCAGTTCTTC. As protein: CAISFSRDRGVGNEQFF.

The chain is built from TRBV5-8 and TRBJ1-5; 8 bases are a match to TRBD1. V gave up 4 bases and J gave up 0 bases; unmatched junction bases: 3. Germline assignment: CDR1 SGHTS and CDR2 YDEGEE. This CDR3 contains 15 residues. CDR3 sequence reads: CASSRQGPSNQPQHF. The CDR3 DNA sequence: TGTGCCAGCAGCCGACAGGGGCCTAGCAATCAGCCCCAGCATTTT.

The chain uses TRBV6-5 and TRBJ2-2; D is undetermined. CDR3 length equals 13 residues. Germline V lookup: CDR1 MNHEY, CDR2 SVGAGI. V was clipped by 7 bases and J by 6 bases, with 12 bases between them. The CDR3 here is CASISDEAGELFF. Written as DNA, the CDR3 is TGTGCCAGCATCTCCGATGAGGCCGGGGAGCTGTTTTTT.

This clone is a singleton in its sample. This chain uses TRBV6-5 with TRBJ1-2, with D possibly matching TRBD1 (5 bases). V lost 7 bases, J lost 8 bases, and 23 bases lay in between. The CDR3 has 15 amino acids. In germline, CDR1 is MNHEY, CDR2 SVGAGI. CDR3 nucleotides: TGTGCCAGCACCCAGGATTCAGGGACTCCTAAGGGCTACACCTTC. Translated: CASTQDSGTPKGYTF.

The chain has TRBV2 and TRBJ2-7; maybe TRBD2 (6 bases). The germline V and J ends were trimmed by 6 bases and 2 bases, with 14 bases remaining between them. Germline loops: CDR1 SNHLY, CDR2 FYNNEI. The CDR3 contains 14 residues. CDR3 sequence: CASRLEEGPYEQYF. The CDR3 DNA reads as TGTGCCAGCAGGTTAGAGGAGGGACCCTACGAGCAGTACTTC. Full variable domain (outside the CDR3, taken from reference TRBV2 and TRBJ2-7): EPEVTQTPSHQVTQMGQEVILRCVPISNHLYFYWYRQILGQKVEFLVSFYNNEISEKSEIFDDQFSVERPDGSNFTLKIRSTKLEDSAMYFCASRLEEGPYEQYFGPGTRLTVT.